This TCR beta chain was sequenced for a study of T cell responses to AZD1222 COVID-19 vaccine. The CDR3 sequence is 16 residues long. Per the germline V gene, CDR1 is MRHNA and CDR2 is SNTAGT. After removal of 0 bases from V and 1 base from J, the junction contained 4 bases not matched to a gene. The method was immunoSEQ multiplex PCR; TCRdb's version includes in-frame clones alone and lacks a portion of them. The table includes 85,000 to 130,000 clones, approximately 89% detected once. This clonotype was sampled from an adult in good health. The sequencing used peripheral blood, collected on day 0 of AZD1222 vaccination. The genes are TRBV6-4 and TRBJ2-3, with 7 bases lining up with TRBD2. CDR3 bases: TGTGCCAGCAGTGACTCTGTGGGGGGGGGCACAGATACGCAGTATTTT. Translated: CASSDSVGGGTDTQYF.